The source of this T cell receptor (beta chain) is a study of cytomegalovirus exposure and HLA in healthy donors. V lost 9 bases and J lost 3, with 16 bases in between. The CDR3 has 14 residues. PCR was performed using 60 Vbeta and 13 Jbeta primers. TCRdb keeps only in-frame clones here, not all; method: immunoSEQ multiplex PCR. This sample yields more than 50,000 clones, of which 65% to 80% are seen a single time; around a third belongs to the top ten. The source is a man aged 35 to 55 in good health and CMV-seropositive. The V and J genes are TRBV23-1 and TRBJ2-3; D is possibly TRBD1 (6 bases). TRBV23-1 is marked as an open reading frame, function uncertain. Specimen: PBMCs. CDR3 DNA: TGCGCCAGAGGAGGTCCAGGGGAAACAGATACGCAGTATTTT. It specifies CARGGPGETDTQYF.